A single sample is the source of the 19 T cell receptor beta chains below, sequenced in a study of cytomegalovirus exposure and HLA in healthy donors. PCR used 60 Vbeta primers and 13 Jbeta primers. Measured with immunoSEQ multiplex PCR; TCRdb has only the in-frame clones, and not every one. The sample shows tens of thousands of clones, about three fifths of them seen only once. Sequences were obtained from PBMCs. Receptors were obtained from a man aged 30 to 39 in good health and CMV-seronegative.

The chain uses TRBV7-9 and TRBJ2-2; TRBD1 agrees at 10 bases. The germline gives CDR1 SEHNR, CDR2 FQNEAQ (reference sequence). The V segment lost 1 base and the J segment 2 bases; nucleotides outside the gene matches: 4. This CDR3 contains 17 residues. The CDR3 DNA is TGTGCCAGCAGCTTAGTTGGGACAGGGGCCAACACCGGGGAGCTGTTTTTT. This encodes CASSLVGTGANTGELFF.

This clone was found a few times. The chain links TRBV6-5 to TRBJ1-2, with 10 nucleotides matching TRBD1. Trimming took 4 bases from V and 5 from J; bases not matched to a gene: 10. CDR1 and CDR2 (germline): MNHEY, SVGAGI. This CDR3 contains 16 residues. The CDR3 nucleotides are TGTGCCAGCAGTTTGAACAGACAGGGGGCGCGATATGGCTACACCTTC. It translates to CASSLNRQGARYGYTF.

There are a few counts of this clone. The V gene is TRBV4-1, the J gene TRBJ2-7; 11 bases agree with TRBD2. The germline CDR1 and CDR2 sequences are MGHRA and YSYEKL. Trimming removed 0 bases from V and 3 bases from J; junction bases left unmatched: 4. The CDR3 spans 16 residues. The CDR3: CASSQDEGLAVYEQYF. The CDR3 DNA reads as TGCGCCAGCAGCCAAGATGAGGGACTAGCGGTCTACGAGCAGTACTTC.

The genes are TRBV19 and TRBJ2-7; 9 bases are shared with TRBD1. V shed 1 base, J shed 4 bases, and the junction held 5 bases outside the gene matches. The CDR3 length is 15 residues. Germline CDR1 is LNHDA and CDR2 is SQIVND (reference sequence). The CDR3 sequence is CASSIAGGQGYEQYF. CDR3 coding DNA: TGTGCCAGTAGTATAGCCGGGGGACAGGGTTACGAGCAGTACTTC.

The J gene is TRBJ2-3, the V gene TRBV11-3; 7 nucleotides line up with TRBD2. The length of the CDR3 is 15 residues. Germline CDR1 and CDR2: SGHNT and YENEEA. Trimming at V came to 5 bases and at J to 0 bases, leaving 5 bases not matched to a gene. CDR3 sequence (DNA): TGTGCCAGCAGCGGACGTAGCGGGAGCACAGATACGCAGTATTTT. It yields the protein CASSGRSGSTDTQYF.

The chain combines TRBV5-1 with TRBJ2-3; TRBD1 matches 8 bases. This CDR3 comprises 15 residues. J gave up 3 bases and V 5 bases, and 8 bases lay outside the gene matches. Per the germline V gene, CDR1 is SGHRS and CDR2 is YFSETQ. CDR3 DNA: TGCGCCAGCAGTAAAGACAGGGGAAGGACAGATACGCAGTATTTT. Translation gives CASSKDRGRTDTQYF.

The chain has TRBV27 and TRBJ2-5; 11 nucleotides align to TRBD1. Trimming took 6 bases from V and 5 from J; bases not matched to a gene: 8. This CDR3 has 15 amino acids. Germline CDR1 and CDR2: MNHEY and SMNVEV (reference sequence). The CDR3 nucleotides are TGTGCCAGCAGATCCGGACAGGGGGCTTGGGAGACCCAGTACTTC. It encodes CASRSGQGAWETQYF.

V gene TRBV20-1 combines with J gene TRBJ1-2; possible D gene TRBD1, 5 bases. CDR3 length: 11 residues. The germline CDR1 and CDR2 sequences are DFQATT and SNEGSKA (reference sequence). The CDR3 sequence is CIGGGGYGYTF. The CDR3 DNA follows: TGCATCGGGGGGGGTGGGTATGGCTACACCTTC.

Regarding this clone: The junction departs from germline at one end; a sequencing error may be responsible. The chain is built from TRBV7-9 and TRBJ2-7, with a possible D match to TRBD2 (5 bases). Germline CDR1 is SEHNR and CDR2 is FQNEAQ (reference sequence). This CDR3 spans 14 amino acids. The CDR3 nucleotides read TGTTCCAGCAGCTTCGATCGGACTTTCTACGAGCAGTACTTC. Encoded protein: CSSSFDRTFYEQYF.

This clone came up a few times. The chain employs TRBV19 and TRBJ2-3; TRBD2 matches at 9 bases. This CDR3 comprises 16 residues. The J segment lost 4 bases and the V segment lost 3 bases, leaving 8 bases of the junction unmatched. The germline gives CDR1 LNHDA, CDR2 SQIVND (reference sequence). The DNA of the CDR3 is TGTGCCAGTAGTATGCGGTATAGCGGGAGTGCAGATACGCAGTATTTT. This sequence encodes CASSMRYSGSADTQYF. Complete variable domain (other parts from reference TRBV19 and TRBJ2-3): DGGITQSPKYLFRKEGQNVTLSCEQNLNHDAMYWYRQDPGQGLRLIYYSQIVNDFQKGDIAEGYSVSREKKESFPLTVTSAQKNPTAFYLCASSMRYSGSADTQYFGPGTRLTVL.

The J gene is TRBJ1-3, the V gene TRBV4-2, with D possibly TRBD1 on 5 matching bases. Trimming took 0 bases from V and 3 from J, leaving 6 bases between them. There are 14 residues in the CDR3. CDR1 LGHNA and CDR2 YNFKEQ come from the germline V gene. CDR3 in DNA: TGTGCCAGCAGCCAAGACAGGGTTGGAAACACCATATATTTT. This translates into CASSQDRVGNTIYF.

This clone was seen only once. V gene TRBV2 combines with J gene TRBJ1-1; perhaps TRBD1 as D (6 bases). The germline CDR1 and CDR2 sequences are SNHLY and FYNNEI. The CDR3 has 13 residues. V lost 5 bases, J lost 1 base, and 8 bases lay in between. Here the CDR3 DNA reads TGTGCCAGCAGTTTGGACAGGAACACTGAAGCTTTCTTT. Amino acids: CASSLDRNTEAFF.

DNA for the CDR3: TGTGCCAGCAGCTTCCAGGGTGGAGAAAAACTGTTTTTT. This gives the protein CASSFQGGEKLFF. The chain is built from TRBV7-9 and TRBJ1-4, with a tentative D call TRBD1 (5 bases). Germline V lookup: CDR1 SEHNR, CDR2 FQNEAQ (reference sequence). CDR3 length equals 13 residues. With 3 bases removed from V and 8 bases from J, the gap between germline ends came to 10 bases. The variable domain in full, with the rest retrieved from reference TRBV7-9 and TRBJ1-4, is DTGVSQNPRHKITKRGQNVTFRCDPISEHNRLYWYRQTLGQGPEFLTYFQNEAQLEKSRLLSDRFSAERPKGSFSTLEIQRTEQGDSAMYLCASSFQGGEKLFFGSGTQLSVL.

This clone was found a few times. V gene TRBV5-1 combines with J gene TRBJ2-5; 9 nucleotides align to TRBD2. Germline lookup yields CDR1 SGHRS and CDR2 YFSETQ. The CDR3 sequence is 14 residues long. V lost 6 bases, J lost 4 bases, and 7 bases stayed unmatched. The CDR3 is CASTLSGRRETQYF. Written as DNA, the CDR3 is TGCGCCAGCACCCTAAGCGGGAGGCGAGAGACCCAGTACTTC.

J is TRBJ2-7 and V is TRBV5-1; the match to TRBD1 covers 8 bases. Germline CDR1 reads SGHRS; CDR2 reads YFSETQ. The CDR3 is made up of 13 amino acids. Trimming removed 4 bases from V and 9 bases from J; junction bases left unmatched: 9. CDR3 sequence (DNA): TGCGCCAGCAGCGTCGGACAGGGTGTAGGGCAGTACTTC. This sequence encodes CASSVGQGVGQYF.

The gene calls are TRBV7-2 and TRBJ2-1; 11 bases align to TRBD2. The CDR3 runs 16 residues. J was trimmed by 10 bases and V by 1 base; bases with no gene match: 9. The germline V gene has CDR1 SGHTA and CDR2 FQGNSA. The CDR3 here is CASSLVSTSGGREQFF. The CDR3 nucleotides read TGTGCCAGCAGCTTAGTCAGCACTAGCGGGGGCAGGGAGCAGTTCTTC.

The chain has TRBV27 and TRBJ2-5, with 7 bases identical to TRBD1. CDR1 and CDR2 from the germline V gene are MNHEY and SMNVEV (reference sequence). The CDR3 has 16 residues. Losses at the gene ends were 4 bases for V and 2 bases for J; bases not matched to a gene: 10. The CDR3 sequence: CASSSSQGMGQETQYF. CDR3 nucleotides: TGTGCCAGCAGTTCCTCACAGGGGATGGGGCAAGAGACCCAGTACTTC.

A remark on this clone: One end of the junction fails to match germline, which may point to a read error. V and J are TRBV2 and TRBJ2-7, with D maybe TRBD1 (5 bases). The CDR3 length is 12 residues. Germline V gene data show CDR1 as SNHLY and CDR2 as FYNNEI. The CDR3 sequence: CASREGAYEQYF. The CDR3 DNA is TGTGCCAGCAGGGAAGGGGCTTACGAGCAGTACTTC.

This clone was seen a few times. V gene TRBV27 combines with J gene TRBJ2-1; 8 bases agree with TRBD2. Germline V gene sequence: CDR1 MNHEY, CDR2 SMNVEV (reference sequence). The length of the CDR3 is 17 residues. The trim removed 4 bases at V and 7 bases at J, leaving 15 bases unmatched. CDR3 sequence reads: CASSSVRLAGGWNEQFF. The CDR3 bases are TGTGCCAGCAGTTCGGTGCGTCTGGCGGGAGGTTGGAATGAGCAGTTCTTC.